This T cell receptor (beta chain) was sequenced for a study of T-cell memory formation after mild COVID-19. This CDR3 spans 15 amino acids. Germline lookup yields CDR1 MNHEY and CDR2 SVGAGI. V was clipped by 2 bases and J by 4 bases, with 11 bases between them. TCRdb re-called the 5' RACE reads through MiXCR, storing one row per CDR3 protein. Seen here are about 610,000 distinct CDR3 sequences, around a sixth observed once, and the top ten hold approximately 8.1%. Study results and limitations: Contracting CD8+ clones were enriched in EMRA, CD4+ mainly in CM and EM. Clones that got smaller from day 15 to 85 had even CD4/CD8, while clones growing later tipped toward CD4+.

As for this clonotype: The antigen remains unidentified.

The sequencing sample was made of PBMCs or a T cell subset sorted from them (not recorded which). The rearrangement uses TRBV6-5 and TRBJ2-2; tentative D call: TRBD2 (6 bases). This receptor was identified in an adult woman who had mild COVID-19 (a few samples of this study predate the infection). Cell type and time point are not known. CDR3 coding DNA: TGTGCCAGCAGTTACGAGCGGGCTAGCACCGGGGAGCTGTTTTTT. This codes for CASSYERASTGELFF.